This T cell receptor beta chain was profiled in a study of technical replicates of blood from several donors. Measured with immunoSEQ multiplex PCR; TCRdb has only the in-frame clones, and not every one. The table lists around 83,000 clones, approximately 95% of them singletons. The CDR3 has 16 amino acids. CDR1 SQVTM and CDR2 ANQGSEA come from the germline V gene. V was cut by 0 bases and J by 0 bases, with 12 bases left in between. The chain combines TRBV29-1 with TRBJ2-1; D possibly corresponds to TRBD1 (5 bases). Source material: T cells isolated from PBMCs. This clonotype was obtained from a human donor in good health. The CDR3 DNA is TGCAGCGTTGAAGATTCCACCAGGGCCTCCTACAATGAGCAGTTCTTC. Translated, it gives CSVEDSTRASYNEQFF.